This T cell receptor (beta chain) was documented in a study of blood T cells in healthy people across ages. This clonotype turned up a few times. A junction end diverges from the germline sequence, so it may reflect a read error. Next came a second PCR, run for about 7 to 12 cycles, which used a sample-barcoded 5' primer along with a J-beta primer mix. MiXCR was run by TCRdb on the 5' RACE reads, yielding one entry per CDR3 protein. The repertoire holds more than 550,000 distinct CDR3 sequences, with 22% as singletons. This sequence originates from a man aged 65 to 85 in good health. Sequenced material: blood.

This CDR3 is CASSLALITDTRYF. The CDR3 DNA reads TGTGCCAGCAGCTTGGCTCTTATCACAGATACGCGGTATTTT. V is TRBV5-6 and J is TRBJ2-3; D is ambiguous. The germline V gene encodes CDR1 SGHDT and CDR2 YYEEEE. There are 14 residues in the CDR3.